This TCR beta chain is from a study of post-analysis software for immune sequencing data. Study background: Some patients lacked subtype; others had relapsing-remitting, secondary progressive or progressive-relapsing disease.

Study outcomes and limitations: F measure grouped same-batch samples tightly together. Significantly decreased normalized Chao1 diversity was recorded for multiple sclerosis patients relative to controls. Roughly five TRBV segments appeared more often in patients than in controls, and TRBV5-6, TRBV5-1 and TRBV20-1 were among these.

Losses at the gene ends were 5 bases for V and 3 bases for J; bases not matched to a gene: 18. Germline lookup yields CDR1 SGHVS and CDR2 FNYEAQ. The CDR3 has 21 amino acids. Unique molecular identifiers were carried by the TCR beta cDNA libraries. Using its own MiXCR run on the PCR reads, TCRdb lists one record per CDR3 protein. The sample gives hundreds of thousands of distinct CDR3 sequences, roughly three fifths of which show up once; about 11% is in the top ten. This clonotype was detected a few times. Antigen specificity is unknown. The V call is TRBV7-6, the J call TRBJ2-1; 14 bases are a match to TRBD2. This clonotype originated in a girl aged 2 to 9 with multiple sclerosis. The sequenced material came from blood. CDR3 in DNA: TGTGCCAGCAGCCCGGGCCGGCGAGGGACTAGCGGGGGATCATACTACAATGAGCAGTTCTTC. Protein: CASSPGRRGTSGGSYYNEQFF.